This TCR beta chain was profiled in a study of blood T cell repertoires in COVID-19. Clones were sequenced by immunoSEQ multiplex PCR, and TCRdb holds only the in-frame ones, with some missing. The sample yields 60,000 to 85,000 clones, around nine tenths seen once. The CDR3 is 15 residues long. CDR1 SGHVS and CDR2 FNYEAQ come from the germline V gene. V was pared by 3 bases and J by 8 bases, with 9 bases of the junction left unmatched. The sequencing input was peripheral blood. The rearrangement uses TRBV7-6 and TRBJ2-5; 10 bases are shared with TRBD1. This clonotype originated in a woman of 80 years or more with active or convalescent COVID-19. The CDR3: CASSFRPGQGSTQYF. The CDR3 DNA sequence: TGTGCCAGCAGCTTCCGACCGGGACAGGGGAGTACCCAGTACTTC.